Below, 16 T cell receptor beta chains from the same sample are listed, as sequenced in a study of breast tumors, draining lymph nodes, adjacent tissues. Axillary draining lymph nodes of breast cancer patients supplied the node samples. MiXCR, run by TCRdb on the multiplex PCR reads, gives a single entry per CDR3 protein. The sample has approximately 130,000 distinct CDR3 sequences, 20% to 25% seen once. Sequenced sample: axillary lymph node tissue. All receptors derive from a female donor with breast cancer. Some clones in this sample may be carry-over from other donors' samples.

This clonotype was picked up many times. CDR3 DNA sequence: TGTGCCAGCTCACCGGAGATAGATATGCAAGAGACCCAGTACTTC. Protein: CASSPEIDMQETQYF. This chain uses TRBV18 with TRBJ2-5; D unresolved. V was trimmed by 3 bases and J by 2 bases, leaving 13 bases between them. This CDR3 region has 15 residues. The germline gives CDR1 KGHSH, CDR2 LQKENI.

In this sample, this clonotype turned up many times. The rearrangement uses TRBV27 and TRBJ2-7; weak D call: TRBD1 (7 bases). V was trimmed by 3 bases and J by 6 bases, leaving 12 bases between them. This CDR3 is 13 amino acids long. Germline CDR1 MNHEY, CDR2 SMNVEV (reference sequence). The CDR3 loop is CASSFQGGREQYF. The CDR3 DNA is TGTGCCAGCAGTTTCCAGGGGGGTCGCGAGCAGTACTTC.

Concerning this clonotype: A much larger clone differs from this one at a single base, so this may be a read error. The V and J genes are TRBV28 and TRBJ1-4; the D is unclear. The CDR3 runs 12 residues. Deletions cut 8 bases from V and 8 bases from J, with 12 bases between. Germline values: CDR1 MDHEN, CDR2 SYDVKM. CDR3 sequence reads: CASGRRREKLFF. The CDR3 DNA sequence: TGTGCCAGCGGCAGAAGACGGGAAAAACTGTTTTTT. Variable domain in full (rest from reference TRBV28 and TRBJ1-4): DVKVTQSSRYLVKRTGEKVFLECVQDMDHENMFWYRQDPGLGLRLIYFSYDVKMKEKGDIPEGYSVSREKKERFSLILESASTNQTSMYLCASGRRREKLFFGSGTQLSVL.

This clonotype was found many times. V gene TRBV19 combines with J gene TRBJ1-3, with TRBD1 as a possible D gene (5 bases). V was shortened by 4 bases and J by 0 bases, with 13 bases between the two germline ends. Germline CDR1 is LNHDA and CDR2 is SQIVND (reference sequence). This CDR3 has 16 residues. The CDR3 sequence: CASSTQPGPSGNTIYF. The CDR3 nucleotides read TGTGCCAGTAGTACGCAGCCGGGGCCCTCTGGAAACACCATATATTTT.

In its sample, this clonotype was seen many times. The genes are TRBV6-1 and TRBJ2-2; 9 bases agree with TRBD2. The junction had 4 bases not matched to a gene; V was cut back by 2 bases and J by 6 bases. This CDR3 comprises 15 residues. Germline V CDR1 and CDR2: MNHNS, SASEGT. In nucleotides, the CDR3 is TGTGCCAGCAGTGAAAAGGCGGGAGGGGCCGGGGAGCTGTTTTTT. Encoded protein: CASSEKAGGAGELFF.

Many counts were recorded for this clonotype. The chain has TRBV30 and TRBJ1-6; D not certain. The CDR3 consists of 13 residues. The V end was cut by 4 bases, the J end by 7 bases, with 11 bases between. The germline V gene has CDR1 GTSNPN and CDR2 SVGIG (reference sequence). The CDR3 loop reads CAWKSWENSPLHF. In DNA, the CDR3 is TGTGCCTGGAAATCGTGGGAGAATTCACCCCTCCACTTT.

This clonotype was observed a handful of times. Being one base from a much bigger clone, this may be a read error. V is TRBV20-1 and J is TRBJ2-1; 7 nucleotides match TRBD1. Germline CDR1 and CDR2: DFQATT and SNEGSKA (reference sequence). CDR3 size: 13 residues. The CDR3 DNA follows: TGCGGTGCTAGATCTTTTGTGGGACAGGAGCAGTTCTTC. Its translation: CGARSFVGQEQFF.

V usage is TRBV27 and J usage is TRBJ2-1, with D unresolved. Deletions cut 2 bases from V and 5 bases from J, with 7 bases between. The CDR3 is made up of 13 amino acids. Per the germline V gene, CDR1 is MNHEY and CDR2 is SMNVEV (reference sequence). CDR3 protein: CASSLGFNNEQFF. In DNA, the CDR3 is TGTGCCAGCAGTTTAGGGTTCAACAATGAGCAGTTCTTC.

The sample holds many counts of this clonotype. For the CDR3, the DNA is TGCGCCAATCCCGGTGGCAGGGGGACCTACGAGCAGTACTTC. This sequence encodes CANPGGRGTYEQYF. The J gene is TRBJ2-7, the V gene TRBV10-1; 7 bases agree with TRBD1. Germline V gene lookup returns CDR1 WNHNN and CDR2 SYGVQD (reference sequence). This CDR3 region has 14 residues. With V trimmed by 10 bases and J by 2 bases, 11 bases remained unmatched.

This clonotype has at least ten counts. The chain has TRBV20-1 and TRBJ2-2, with 12 bases lining up with TRBD1. CDR3 length equals 16 residues. Germline values: CDR1 DFQATT, CDR2 SNEGSKA (reference sequence). Losses at the gene ends were 6 bases for V and 0 bases for J; bases not matched to a gene: 5. The CDR3 loop is CSAGQGAPANTGELFF. CDR3 in DNA: TGCAGTGCGGGACAGGGGGCTCCCGCGAACACCGGGGAGCTGTTTTTT.

The sample holds many counts of this clonotype. In DNA, the CDR3 is TGTGCCTGGAAAAGACAGGGACAAATTTACGAGCAGTACTTC. Its translation is CAWKRQGQIYEQYF. V usage is TRBV30 and J usage is TRBJ2-7; 7 bases map to TRBD1. CDR1 and CDR2 (germline): GTSNPN, SVGIG (reference sequence). With V trimmed by 4 bases and J by 4 bases, 10 bases remained unmatched. This CDR3 is 14 amino acids long. Based on the CDR3 plus reference TRBV30 and TRBJ2-7, the full variable domain is SQTIHQWPATLVQPVGSPLSLECTVEGTSNPNLYWYRQAAGRGLQLLFYSVGIGQISSEVPQNLSASRPQDRQFILSSKKLLLSDSGFYLCAWKRQGQIYEQYFGPGTRLTVT.

This clonotype was counted many times. CDR3 coding DNA: TGTGCCAGCAGTTTACGACTTCAACCCTACGAGCAGTACTTC. Translation: CASSLRLQPYEQYF. The chain has TRBV12-3 or TRBV12-4 and TRBJ2-7; no clear D gene. V gave up 2 bases and J gave up 2 bases, with 10 bases separating them. The CDR3 is 14 amino acids.

The CDR3 loop is CASSYSISSRSSDTQYF. Written as DNA, the CDR3 is TGTGCCAGCAGTTACTCGATCTCTAGCAGGAGTTCCGATACGCAGTATTTT. This rearrangement joins TRBV6-2 or TRBV6-3 to TRBJ2-3; perhaps TRBD2 as D (5 bases). Trimming stripped 0 bases from V and 6 bases from J, with 19 bases between. Germline CDR1 and CDR2: MNHEY and SVGEGT. CDR3 length: 17 amino acids.

A word on this clonotype: A read error may account for a junction end that differs from germline. The chain combines TRBV10-3 with TRBJ2-1; D may be TRBD1 (6 bases). The CDR3 covers 13 residues. Germline CDR1 and CDR2: ENHRY and SYGVKD. The chain's CDR3 is CTIRGRDNDEQFF. CDR3 bases: TGTACCATCAGGGGCCGGGACAACGATGAGCAGTTCTTC.

In this sample, this clonotype turned up many times. The chain joins TRBV28 to TRBJ2-3; perhaps D is TRBD1 or TRBD2 (7 bases each). The CDR3 totals 15 residues. Germline V gene sequence: CDR1 MDHEN, CDR2 SYDVKM. Trimming stripped 3 bases from V and 1 base from J, with 11 bases between. CDR3 nucleotide sequence: TGTGCCAGCAGTTTGCAGGGGGGGGGCACAGATACGCAGTATTTT. This encodes CASSLQGGGTDTQYF.

Comment on this clonotype: A much more abundant neighbour one base away suggests this may be a read error. The chain recombines TRBV6-2 or TRBV6-3 with TRBJ2-7, with 8 bases fitting TRBD1. This CDR3 has 17 amino acids. Germline CDR1 is MNHEY and CDR2 is SVGEGT. The CDR3 coding sequence is TGTGCCAGCAGTTACCACGAAATCGGACAGGGTAGGTCCGAGCAGAACTTC. This gives the protein CASSYHEIGQGRSEQNF.